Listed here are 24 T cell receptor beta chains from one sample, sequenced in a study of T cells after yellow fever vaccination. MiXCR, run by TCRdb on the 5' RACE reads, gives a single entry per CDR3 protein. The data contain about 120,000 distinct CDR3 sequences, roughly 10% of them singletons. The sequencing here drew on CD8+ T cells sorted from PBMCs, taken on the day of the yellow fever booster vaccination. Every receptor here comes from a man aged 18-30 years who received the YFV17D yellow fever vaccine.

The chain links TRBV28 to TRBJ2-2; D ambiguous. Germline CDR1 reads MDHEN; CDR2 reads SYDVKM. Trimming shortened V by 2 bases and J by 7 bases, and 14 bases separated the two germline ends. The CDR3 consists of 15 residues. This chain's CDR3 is CASSLLVSAIGELFF. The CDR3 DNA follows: TGTGCCAGCAGTTTACTTGTGTCCGCTATCGGGGAGCTGTTTTTT.

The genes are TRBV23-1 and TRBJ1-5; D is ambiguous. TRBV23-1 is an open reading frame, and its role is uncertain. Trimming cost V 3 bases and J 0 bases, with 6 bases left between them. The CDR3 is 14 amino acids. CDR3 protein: CASSQAGSNQPQHF. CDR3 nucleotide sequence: TGCGCCAGCAGTCAGGCCGGTAGCAATCAGCCCCAGCATTTT.

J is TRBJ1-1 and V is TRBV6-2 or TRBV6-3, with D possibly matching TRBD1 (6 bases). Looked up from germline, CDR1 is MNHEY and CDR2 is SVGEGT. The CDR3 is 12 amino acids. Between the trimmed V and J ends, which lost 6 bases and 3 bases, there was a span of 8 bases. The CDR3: CASRRQDTEAFF. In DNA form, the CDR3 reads TGTGCCAGCAGGCGACAGGACACTGAAGCTTTCTTT.

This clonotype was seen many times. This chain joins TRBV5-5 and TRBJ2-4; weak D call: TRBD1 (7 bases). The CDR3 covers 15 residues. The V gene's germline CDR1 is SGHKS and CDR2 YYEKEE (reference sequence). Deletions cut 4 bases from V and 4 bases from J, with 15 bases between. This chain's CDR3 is CASSHVTGRKNIQYF. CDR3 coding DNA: TGTGCCAGCAGCCATGTGACAGGGAGGAAAAACATTCAGTACTTC.

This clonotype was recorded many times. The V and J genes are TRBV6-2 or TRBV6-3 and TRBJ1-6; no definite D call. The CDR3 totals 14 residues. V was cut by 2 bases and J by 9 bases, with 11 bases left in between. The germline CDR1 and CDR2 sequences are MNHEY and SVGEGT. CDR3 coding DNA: TGTGCCAGCAGTTACGGTTCCAGAGGTTCACCCCTCCACTTT. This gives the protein CASSYGSRGSPLHF.

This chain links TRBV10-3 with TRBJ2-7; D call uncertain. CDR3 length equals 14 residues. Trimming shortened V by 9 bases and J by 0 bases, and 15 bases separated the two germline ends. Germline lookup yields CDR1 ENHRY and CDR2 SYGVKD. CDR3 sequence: CAIKDYGRSYEQYF. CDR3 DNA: TGTGCCATTAAGGATTACGGGCGCTCCTACGAGCAGTACTTC.

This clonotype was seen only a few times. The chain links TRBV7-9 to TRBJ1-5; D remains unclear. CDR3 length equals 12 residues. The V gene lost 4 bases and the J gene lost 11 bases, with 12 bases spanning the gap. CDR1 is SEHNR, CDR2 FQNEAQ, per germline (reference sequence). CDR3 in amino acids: CASSSIPGAQHF. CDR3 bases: TGTGCCAGCAGCTCCATTCCCGGGGCCCAGCATTTT.

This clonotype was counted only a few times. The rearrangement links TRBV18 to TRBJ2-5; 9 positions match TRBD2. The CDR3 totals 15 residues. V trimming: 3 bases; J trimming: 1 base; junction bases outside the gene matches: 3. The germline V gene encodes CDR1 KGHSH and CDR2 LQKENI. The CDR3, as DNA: TGTGCCAGCTCACCGTCACTAGCGGGCCAAGAGACCCAGTACTTC. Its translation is CASSPSLAGQETQYF.

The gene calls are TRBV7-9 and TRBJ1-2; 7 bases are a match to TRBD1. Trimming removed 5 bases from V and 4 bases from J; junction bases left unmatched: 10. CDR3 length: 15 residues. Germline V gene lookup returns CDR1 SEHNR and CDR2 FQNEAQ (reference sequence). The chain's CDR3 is CASSDPGQAIYGYTF. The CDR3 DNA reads TGTGCCAGCAGCGATCCCGGACAGGCTATCTATGGCTACACCTTC.

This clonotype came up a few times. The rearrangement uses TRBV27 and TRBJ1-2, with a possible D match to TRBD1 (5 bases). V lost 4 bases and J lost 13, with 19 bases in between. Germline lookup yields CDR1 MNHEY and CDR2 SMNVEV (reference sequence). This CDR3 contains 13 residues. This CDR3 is CASSSRQKAPPTF. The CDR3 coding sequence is TGTGCCAGCAGTTCGCGACAGAAAGCCCCACCCACCTTC.

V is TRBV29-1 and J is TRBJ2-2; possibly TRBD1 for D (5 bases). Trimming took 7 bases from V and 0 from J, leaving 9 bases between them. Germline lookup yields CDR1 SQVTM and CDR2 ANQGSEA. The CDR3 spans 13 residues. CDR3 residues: CSGTRPNTGELFF. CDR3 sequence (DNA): TGCAGCGGGACACGGCCGAACACCGGGGAGCTGTTTTTT.

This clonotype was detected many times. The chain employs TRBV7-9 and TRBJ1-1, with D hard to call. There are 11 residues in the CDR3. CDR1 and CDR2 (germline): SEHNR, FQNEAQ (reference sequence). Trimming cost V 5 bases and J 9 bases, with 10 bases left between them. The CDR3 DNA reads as TGTGCCAGCAGCAGAGAAAGTCAAGCTTTCTTT. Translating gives CASSRESQAFF. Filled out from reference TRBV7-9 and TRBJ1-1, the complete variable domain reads DTGVSQNPRHKITKRGQNVTFRCDPISEHNRLYWYRQTLGQGPEFLTYFQNEAQLEKSRLLSDRFSAERPKGSFSTLEIQRTEQGDSAMYLCASSRESQAFFGQGTRLTVV.

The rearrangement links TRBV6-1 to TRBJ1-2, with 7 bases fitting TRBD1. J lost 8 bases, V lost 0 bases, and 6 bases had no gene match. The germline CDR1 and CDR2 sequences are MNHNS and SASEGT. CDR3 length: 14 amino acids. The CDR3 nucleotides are TGTGCCAGCAGTGAAGCGGCAGGGGGGGAAGGCTACACCTTC. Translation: CASSEAAGGEGYTF.

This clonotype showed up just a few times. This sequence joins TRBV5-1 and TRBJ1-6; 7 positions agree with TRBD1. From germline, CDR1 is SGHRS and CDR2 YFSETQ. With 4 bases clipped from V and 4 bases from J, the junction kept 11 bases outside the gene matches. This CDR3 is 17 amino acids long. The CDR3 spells CASSQHLRDSYNSPLHF. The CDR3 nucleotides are TGCGCCAGCAGCCAGCACCTCCGGGACAGTTATAATTCACCCCTCCACTTT.

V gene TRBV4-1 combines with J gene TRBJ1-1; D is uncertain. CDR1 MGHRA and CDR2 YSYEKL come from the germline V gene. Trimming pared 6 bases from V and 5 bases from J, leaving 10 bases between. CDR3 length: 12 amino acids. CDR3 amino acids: CASSPFGTEAFF. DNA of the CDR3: TGCGCCAGCAGTCCTTTTGGGACTGAAGCTTTCTTT.

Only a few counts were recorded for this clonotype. Here the CDR3 reads CASSLAALAESYEQYF. Written as DNA, the CDR3 is TGCGCCAGCAGCTTGGCCGCACTAGCGGAGTCCTACGAGCAGTACTTC. The chain uses TRBV5-1 and TRBJ2-7; 8 bases map to TRBD2. Germline trimming cut 0 bases from V and 1 base from J; bases unmatched to any gene: 6. The CDR3 length is 16 residues. Germline V gene data show CDR1 as SGHRS and CDR2 as YFSETQ.

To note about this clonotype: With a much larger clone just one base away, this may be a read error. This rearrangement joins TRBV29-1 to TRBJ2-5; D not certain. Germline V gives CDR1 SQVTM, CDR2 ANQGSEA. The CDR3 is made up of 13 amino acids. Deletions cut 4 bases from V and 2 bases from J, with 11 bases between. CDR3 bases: TGCAGCGTTGGAATGAAATTTCAAGAGACCCAGTACTTC. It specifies CSVGMKFQETQYF.

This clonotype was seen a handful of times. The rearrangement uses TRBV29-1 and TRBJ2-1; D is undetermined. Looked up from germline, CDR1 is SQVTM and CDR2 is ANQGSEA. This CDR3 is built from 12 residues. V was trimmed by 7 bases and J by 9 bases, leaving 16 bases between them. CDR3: CSGWPGLSEQFF. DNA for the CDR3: TGCAGCGGTTGGCCGGGTTTGAGTGAGCAGTTCTTC.

As DNA, the CDR3 is TGTGCCAGCAGCCCCTTCCAAGAGACCCAGTACTTC. Protein product: CASSPFQETQYF. The rearrangement joins TRBV5-6 to TRBJ2-5; D unclear. Germline lookup yields CDR1 SGHDT and CDR2 YYEEEE. The CDR3 has 12 residues. With 4 bases removed from V and 1 base from J, the gap between germline ends came to 5 bases.

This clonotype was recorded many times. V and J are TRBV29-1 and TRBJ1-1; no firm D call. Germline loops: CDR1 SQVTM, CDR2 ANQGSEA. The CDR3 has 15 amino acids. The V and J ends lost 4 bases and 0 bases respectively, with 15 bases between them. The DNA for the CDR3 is TGCAGCGTTGGAGAGCCAGGCGACATGAACACTGAAGCTTTCTTT. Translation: CSVGEPGDMNTEAFF. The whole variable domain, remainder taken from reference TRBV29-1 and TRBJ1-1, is SAVISQKPSRDICQRGTSLTIQCQVDSQVTMMFWYRQQPGQSLTLIATANQGSEATYESGFVIDKFPISRPNLTFSTLTVSNMSPEDSSIYLCSVGEPGDMNTEAFFGQGTRLTVV.

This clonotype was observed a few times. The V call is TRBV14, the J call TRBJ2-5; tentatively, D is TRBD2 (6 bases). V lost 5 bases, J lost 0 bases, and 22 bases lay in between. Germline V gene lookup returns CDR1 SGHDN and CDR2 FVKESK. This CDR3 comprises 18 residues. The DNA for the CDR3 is TGTGCCAGCAGCGAATCCGACGGAGGGACCGCTAACCAAGAGACCCAGTACTTC. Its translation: CASSESDGGTANQETQYF.

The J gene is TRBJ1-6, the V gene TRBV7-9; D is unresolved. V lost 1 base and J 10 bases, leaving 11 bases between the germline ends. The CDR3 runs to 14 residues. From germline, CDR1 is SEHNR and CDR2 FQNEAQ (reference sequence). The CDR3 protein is CASSLESPISPLHF. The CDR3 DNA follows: TGTGCCAGCAGCTTAGAAAGTCCTATCTCACCCCTCCACTTT.

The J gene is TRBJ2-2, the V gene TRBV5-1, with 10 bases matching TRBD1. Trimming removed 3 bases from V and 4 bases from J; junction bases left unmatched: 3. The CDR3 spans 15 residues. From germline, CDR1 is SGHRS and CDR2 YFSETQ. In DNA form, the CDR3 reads TGCGCCAGCAGCTCGGGACAGGGGCTCACCGGGGAGCTGTTTTTT. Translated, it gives CASSSGQGLTGELFF.

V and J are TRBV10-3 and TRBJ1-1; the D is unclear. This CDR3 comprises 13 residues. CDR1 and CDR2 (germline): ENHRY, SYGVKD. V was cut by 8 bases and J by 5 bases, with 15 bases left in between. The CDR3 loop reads CAIPRAVVTEAFF. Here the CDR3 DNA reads TGTGCCATCCCCCGGGCGGTCGTTACTGAAGCTTTCTTT.